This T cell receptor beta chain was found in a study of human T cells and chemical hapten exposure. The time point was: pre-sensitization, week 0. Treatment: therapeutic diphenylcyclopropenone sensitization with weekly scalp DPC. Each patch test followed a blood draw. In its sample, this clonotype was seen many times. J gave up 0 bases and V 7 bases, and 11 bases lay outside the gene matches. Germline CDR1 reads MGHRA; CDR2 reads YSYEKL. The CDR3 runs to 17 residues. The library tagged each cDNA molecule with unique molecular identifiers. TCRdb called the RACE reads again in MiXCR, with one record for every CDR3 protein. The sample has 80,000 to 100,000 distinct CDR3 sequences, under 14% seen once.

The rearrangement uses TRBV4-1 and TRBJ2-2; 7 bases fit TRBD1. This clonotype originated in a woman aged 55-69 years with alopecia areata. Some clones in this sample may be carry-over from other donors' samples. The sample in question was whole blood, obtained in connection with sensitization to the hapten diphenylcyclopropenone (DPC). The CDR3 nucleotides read TGCGCCAGCATCAAGTCTCCCGGGACAGCGAACACCGGGGAGCTGTTTTTT. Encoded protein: CASIKSPGTANTGELFF.